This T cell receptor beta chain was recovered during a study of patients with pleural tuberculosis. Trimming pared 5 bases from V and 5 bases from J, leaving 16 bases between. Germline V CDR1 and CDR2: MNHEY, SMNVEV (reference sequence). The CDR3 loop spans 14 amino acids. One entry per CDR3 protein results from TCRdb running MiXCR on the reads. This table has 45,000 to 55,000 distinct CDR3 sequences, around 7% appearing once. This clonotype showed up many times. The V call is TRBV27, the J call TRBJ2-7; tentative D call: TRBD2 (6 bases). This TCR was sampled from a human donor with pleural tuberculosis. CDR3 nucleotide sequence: TGTGCCAGCAGTATCTCCCCGGGACTTAACGAGCAGTACTTC. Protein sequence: CASSISPGLNEQYF.